This T cell receptor (beta chain) was sequenced during a study of early T cells in non-severe SARS-CoV-2 infection. Via MiXCR, TCRdb re-called the 5' RACE reads, giving one row per CDR3 protein. This table holds some 49,000 distinct CDR3 sequences, 10% to 15% found once. The CDR3 sequence is 12 residues long. Germline-derived CDR1 and CDR2 are SQVTM and ANQGSEA. Between the trimmed V and J ends, which lost 7 bases and 0 bases, there was a span of 9 bases. Source material: whole blood. The TCR was taken from an adult who was a healthcare worker with PCR-confirmed SARS-CoV-2 infection or an uninfected control (not recorded which). The chain is built from TRBV29-1 and TRBJ1-1; no definite D call. The CDR3 bases are TGCAGCGCGGAGGGTCTGAACACTGAAGCTTTCTTT. Its translation is CSAEGLNTEAFF.